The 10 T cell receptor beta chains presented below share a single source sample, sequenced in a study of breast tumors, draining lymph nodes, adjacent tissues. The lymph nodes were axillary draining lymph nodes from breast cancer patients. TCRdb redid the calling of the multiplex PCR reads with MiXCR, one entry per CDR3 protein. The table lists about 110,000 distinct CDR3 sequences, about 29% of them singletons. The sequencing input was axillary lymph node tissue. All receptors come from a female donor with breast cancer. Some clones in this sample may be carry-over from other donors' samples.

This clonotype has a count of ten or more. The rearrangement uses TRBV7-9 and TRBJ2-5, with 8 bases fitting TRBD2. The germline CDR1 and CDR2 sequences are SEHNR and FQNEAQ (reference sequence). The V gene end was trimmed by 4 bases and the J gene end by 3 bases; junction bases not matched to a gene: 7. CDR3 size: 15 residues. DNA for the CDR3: TGTGCCAGCAGCTCTCATAGCGGGAATGAAGAGACCCAGTACTTC. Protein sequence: CASSSHSGNEETQYF.

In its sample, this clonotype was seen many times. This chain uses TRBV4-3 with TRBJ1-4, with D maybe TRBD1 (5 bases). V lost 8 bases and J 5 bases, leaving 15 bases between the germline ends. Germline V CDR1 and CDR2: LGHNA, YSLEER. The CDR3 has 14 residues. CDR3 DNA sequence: TGCGCCAGCCCCCCGGGACGTACAAATGAAAAACTGTTTTTT. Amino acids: CASPPGRTNEKLFF.

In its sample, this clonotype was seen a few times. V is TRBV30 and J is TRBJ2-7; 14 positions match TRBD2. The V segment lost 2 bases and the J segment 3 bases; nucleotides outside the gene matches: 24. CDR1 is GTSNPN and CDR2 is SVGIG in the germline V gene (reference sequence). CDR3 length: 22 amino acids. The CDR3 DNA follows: TGTGCCTGGAGTTCTCCCTTCGCCGGGACTAGCGGGAGAGGGGGGCTTCTCTACGAGCAGTACTTC. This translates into CAWSSPFAGTSGRGGLLYEQYF.

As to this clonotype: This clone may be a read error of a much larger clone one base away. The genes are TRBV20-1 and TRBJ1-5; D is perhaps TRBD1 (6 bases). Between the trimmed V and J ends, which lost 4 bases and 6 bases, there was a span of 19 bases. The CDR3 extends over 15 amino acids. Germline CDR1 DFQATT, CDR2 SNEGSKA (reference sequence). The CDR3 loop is CSAIPGTPNTQPQHF. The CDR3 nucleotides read TGCAGTGCTATTCCAGGGACACCCAACACTCAGCCCCAGCATTTT.

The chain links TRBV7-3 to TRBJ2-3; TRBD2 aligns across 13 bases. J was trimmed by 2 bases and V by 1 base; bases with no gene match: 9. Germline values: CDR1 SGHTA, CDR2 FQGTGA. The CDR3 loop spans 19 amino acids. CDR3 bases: TGTGCCAGCAGCTTAATGCCCCAACTAGCGGGAGGGATCACAGATACGCAGTATTTT. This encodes CASSLMPQLAGGITDTQYF.

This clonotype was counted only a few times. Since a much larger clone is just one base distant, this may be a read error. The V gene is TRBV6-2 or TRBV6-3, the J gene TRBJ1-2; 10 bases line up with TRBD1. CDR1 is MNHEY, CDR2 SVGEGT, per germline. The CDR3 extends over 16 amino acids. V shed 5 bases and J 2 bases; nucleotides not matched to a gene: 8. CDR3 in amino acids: CASSPVTGGENYGYTF. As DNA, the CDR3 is TGTGCCAGCAGTCCAGTGACAGGGGGCGAAAACTATGGCTACACCTTC.

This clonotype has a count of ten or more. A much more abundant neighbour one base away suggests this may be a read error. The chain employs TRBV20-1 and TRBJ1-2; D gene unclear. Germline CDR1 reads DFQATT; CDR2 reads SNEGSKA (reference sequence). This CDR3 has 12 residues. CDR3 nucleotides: TGCAGTGCTAGTTCAACTACGGGTGGCTCCACCTTC. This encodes CSASSTTGGSTF.

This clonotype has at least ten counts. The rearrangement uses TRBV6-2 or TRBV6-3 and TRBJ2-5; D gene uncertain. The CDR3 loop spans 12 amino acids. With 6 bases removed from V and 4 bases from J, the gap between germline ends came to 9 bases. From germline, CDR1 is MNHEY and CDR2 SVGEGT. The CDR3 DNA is TGTGCCAGCAGCTCCTTAGGAGAGACCCAGTACTTC. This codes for CASSSLGETQYF.

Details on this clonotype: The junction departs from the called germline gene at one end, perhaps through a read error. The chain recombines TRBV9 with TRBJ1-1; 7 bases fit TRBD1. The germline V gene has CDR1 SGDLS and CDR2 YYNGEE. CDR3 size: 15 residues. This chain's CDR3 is CASSATGEVGTEALF. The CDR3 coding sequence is TGTGCCAGCAGCGCCACAGGGGAGGTGGGCACTGAAGCTCTCTTT.

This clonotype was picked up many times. DNA of the CDR3: TGTGCCAGCAGTTACTCCCCTAGCGGGGGGGCCTCCGAGCAGTACTTC. It yields the protein CASSYSPSGGASEQYF. The rearrangement links TRBV6-5 to TRBJ2-7; 12 bases map to TRBD2. CDR3 size: 16 residues. Germline assignment: CDR1 MNHEY and CDR2 SVGAGI. V was pared by 0 bases and J by 6 bases, with 6 bases of the junction left unmatched.